This T cell receptor beta chain was sequenced during a study of blood T cells in healthy people across ages. Study-wide context: Template switching caught about one barcoded beta molecule for each two T cells.

With a J-beta primer mix and a sample-barcoded 5' primer, a second PCR ran about 7 to 11 cycles. TCRdb itself ran the 5' RACE reads through MiXCR, one entry per CDR3 protein. The table lists approximately 690,000 distinct CDR3 sequences, approximately 40% of them singletons. CDR1 is MNHEY, CDR2 SVGEGT, per germline. The CDR3 is made up of 15 amino acids. In this sample, this clonotype turned up a few times. One end of the junction is discordant with germline, which a read error may explain. The sequenced sample was blood. This chain links TRBV6-2 or TRBV6-3 with TRBJ2-5; perhaps TRBD1 as D (6 bases). This TCR came from a man at least 80 years old in good health. The CDR3 DNA follows: TGTGCCAGCAGTCGTTCACAGGGTCTGGTTGAGACCCGGTACTTC. Its protein product is CASSRSQGLVETRYF.